Each of the 21 T cell receptor beta chains below was sequenced from the same sample in a study of CD8+CD57+ T cells in acquired aplastic anemia. Sequencing was done on patients that had shown CD8+CD57+ cell expansion by flow cytometry. Their antigens are not known. General study findings and limits: A lower diversity was found for CD8+CD57+ cells than for total CD4+ and CD8+ pools in patients.

TCR beta VDJ and CDR3 were profiled, and genomic DNA was the template. TCRdb passed the reads through MiXCR, listing each CDR3 protein once. This sample has over 15,000 distinct CDR3 sequences; 37% occur once, and the top ten carry 80% to 90%. The sequenced sample consisted of CD8+CD57+ T cells sorted from PBMCs. Subset meaning: bead-enriched CD8+CD57+ effector memory T cells from SAA patients. These receptors all come from a human donor with aplastic anemia.

Notes on this clonotype: This sequence may be a read error, since a much larger clone differs from it by one base. The rearrangement links TRBV25-1 to TRBJ2-7, with TRBD2 matching 7 bases. With V trimmed by 3 bases and J by 0 bases, 5 bases remained unmatched. Germline V gene sequence: CDR1 MGHDK, CDR2 SYGVNS. This CDR3 is built from 15 residues. CDR3 bases: TGTGCCAGCAGTGATGGCGGGGGATCCTCCTACGAGCAGTACTTC. Residues: CASSDGGGSSYEQYF.

The chain carries TRBV7-6 and TRBJ1-4; 9 positions match TRBD1. The CDR3 has 15 amino acids. J lost 8 bases, V lost 2 bases, and 6 bases had no gene match. Germline-derived CDR1 and CDR2 are SGHVS and FNYEAQ. CDR3 protein: CASSLRDRVGEKLFF. The CDR3 coding sequence is TGTGCCAGCAGCTTAAGGGACAGGGTAGGGGAAAAACTGTTTTTT.

The V and J genes are TRBV6-1 and TRBJ1-2, with D possibly TRBD1 on 6 matching bases. V was pared by 4 bases and J by 13 bases, with 13 bases between. Germline lookup yields CDR1 MNHNS and CDR2 SASEGT. The CDR3 contains 11 residues. The CDR3 nucleotides are TGTGCCAGCAGTGTCCCGGGACAAAGCACCTTC. This translates into CASSVPGQSTF.

The table lists this clonotype with a few counts. J is TRBJ1-4 and V is TRBV7-8; D gene ambiguous. Germline V gives CDR1 SGHVS, CDR2 FQNEAQ. V lost 3 bases and J 6 bases, leaving 8 bases between the germline ends. The CDR3 consists of 13 residues. Here the CDR3 DNA reads TGTGCCAGCAGCTTTCGGTGGGATGAAAAACTGTTTTTT. As protein: CASSFRWDEKLFF.

V and J are TRBV6-4 and TRBJ2-7; 7 bases are shared with TRBD2. With 2 bases clipped from V and 5 bases from J, the junction kept 0 bases outside the gene matches. Per the germline V gene, CDR1 is MRHNA and CDR2 is SNTAGT. The CDR3 is 12 residues long. The CDR3 DNA reads TGTGCCAGCAGTGACGGGGGGGACGAGCAGTACTTC. Encoded protein: CASSDGGDEQYF.

About this clonotype itself: Sequence at one end of the junction differs from germline and may be a read error. The chain has TRBV20-1 and TRBJ2-7; weak D call: TRBD2 (5 bases). This CDR3 spans 13 amino acids. Germline V gene sequence: CDR1 DFQATT, CDR2 SNEGSKA (reference sequence). The CDR3 loop is CSAPWTGYDERYF. The CDR3 DNA sequence: TGCAGTGCCCCCTGGACGGGATACGACGAGCGGTACTTC.

In this sample, this clonotype turned up many times. The V and J genes are TRBV2 and TRBJ1-2, with 9 bases lining up with TRBD1. Germline V gene lookup returns CDR1 SNHLY and CDR2 FYNNEI. The CDR3 length is 15 residues. Losses at the gene ends were 7 bases for V and 7 bases for J; bases not matched to a gene: 13. The CDR3 loop is CASMEQGAASGGYTF. In DNA, the CDR3 is TGTGCCAGCATGGAACAGGGGGCGGCGAGCGGTGGCTACACCTTC.

In this sample, this clonotype turned up many times. The chain recombines TRBV11-2 with TRBJ1-1; D not resolved. This CDR3 has 13 residues. V was pared by 3 bases and J by 1 base, with 6 bases between. Germline loops: CDR1 SGHAT, CDR2 FQNNGV. The CDR3 loop is CASSFSGNTEAFF. In DNA, the CDR3 is TGTGCCAGCAGCTTTTCAGGGAACACTGAAGCTTTCTTT.

This clonotype was observed a handful of times. V and J are TRBV6-1 and TRBJ2-7; 9 bases are a match to TRBD1. J gave up 6 bases and V 4 bases, and 10 bases lay outside the gene matches. CDR1 and CDR2 from the germline V gene are MNHNS and SASEGT. This CDR3 is built from 15 residues. The CDR3 DNA reads as TGTGCCAGCAGTGGCCAAACGGGACAGGGCGGCGAGCAGTACTTC. Translation gives CASSGQTGQGGEQYF.

This clonotype was counted a few times. This chain uses TRBV29-1 with TRBJ2-5; D perhaps matches TRBD1 (6 bases). The CDR3 is 13 amino acids. The V end was cut by 5 bases, the J end by 1 base, with 11 bases between. CDR1 and CDR2 from the germline V gene are SQVTM and ANQGSEA. In DNA, the CDR3 is TGCAGCGTTTCGACAGGTAGCCAAGAGACCCAGTACTTC. Its protein product is CSVSTGSQETQYF.

This clonotype was counted only a few times. The CDR3 sequence: CASSDAIYYGYTF. For the CDR3, the DNA is TGTGCCAGCAGCGACGCCATCTATTATGGCTACACCTTC. The genes are TRBV7-2 and TRBJ1-2; D unclear. V shed 5 bases and J shed 5 bases, with 12 bases lying between them. The CDR3 loop spans 13 amino acids. The germline CDR1 and CDR2 sequences are SGHTA and FQGNSA. Full variable domain (missing parts from reference TRBV7-2 and TRBJ1-2): GAGVSQSPSNKVTEKGKDVELRCDPISGHTALYWYRQSLGQGLEFLIYFQGNSAPDKSGLPSDRFSAERTGGSVSTLTIQRTQQEDSAVYLCASSDAIYYGYTFGSGTRLTVV.

This chain joins TRBV20-1 and TRBJ2-5; D not certain. This CDR3 comprises 14 residues. CDR1 and CDR2 from the germline V gene are DFQATT and SNEGSKA (reference sequence). The V end was cut by 0 bases, the J end by 5 bases, with 13 bases between. CDR3 nucleotide sequence: TGCAGTGCTAGAGATCAAGGACGGCGGGAGACCCAGTACTTC. It yields the protein CSARDQGRRETQYF.

This clonotype was counted between two and nine times. CDR3 DNA: TGTGCCACCAGCAGCCGACTAGCGGTGGGGACCGGGGAGCTGTTTTTT. Protein: CATSSRLAVGTGELFF. V and J are TRBV15 and TRBJ2-2, with TRBD2 identical over 9 bases. The germline CDR1 and CDR2 sequences are LNHNV and YYDKDF (reference sequence). The V and J ends lost 3 bases and 5 bases, in that order; junction bases with no gene match: 7. The length of the CDR3 is 16 residues.

This clonotype was recorded a few times. The V call is TRBV24-1, the J call TRBJ1-2; D might be TRBD1 (5 bases). Germline CDR1 is KGHDR and CDR2 is SFDVKD. The V gene lost 4 bases and the J gene lost 0 bases, with 8 bases spanning the gap. The CDR3 is 14 residues long. The CDR3 sequence is CATSDLDTNYGYTF. In DNA form, the CDR3 reads TGTGCCACCAGTGACCTGGACACTAACTATGGCTACACCTTC.

The V and J genes are TRBV29-1 and TRBJ2-6, with D possibly TRBD2 on 7 matching bases. This CDR3 spans 14 amino acids. Per germline, CDR1 SQVTM and CDR2 ANQGSEA. Trimming took 3 bases from V and 4 from J, leaving 10 bases between them. The CDR3 nucleotides read TGCAGCGTTGACGGGGGGCAGGGGGCCAACGTCCTGACTTTC. Encoded protein: CSVDGGQGANVLTF.

This clonotype was detected many times. As DNA, the CDR3 is TGCGCCAGCAGCCCCACGGGGGAAGTACTCGGGGAGCTGTTTTTT. It encodes CASSPTGEVLGELFF. The chain uses TRBV5-1 and TRBJ2-2; D is perhaps TRBD2 (6 bases). CDR3 length: 15 residues. V gave up 4 bases and J gave up 7 bases, with 17 bases separating them. In germline, CDR1 is SGHRS, CDR2 YFSETQ.

This clonotype was found many times. V and J are TRBV27 and TRBJ2-7, with TRBD1 identical over 7 bases. The CDR3 runs to 16 residues. V lost 5 bases and J lost 6; bases outside the gene matches: 16. CDR1 and CDR2 (germline): MNHEY, SMNVEV (reference sequence). The CDR3 DNA follows: TGTGCCAGCAGTCTAACGGGACAGCCCCTTTCTTCCGAGCAGTACTTC. As protein: CASSLTGQPLSSEQYF.

The chain joins TRBV2 to TRBJ2-7; the D is unclear. Trimming took off 3 bases at V and 0 bases at J, with 6 bases between the two ends. This CDR3 is built from 13 residues. Germline CDR1 SNHLY, CDR2 FYNNEI. CDR3 in amino acids: CASSDSSSYEQYF. The CDR3 nucleotides read TGTGCCAGCAGTGACTCAAGCTCCTACGAGCAGTACTTC.

This chain links TRBV24-1 with TRBJ2-6; D gene ambiguous. The CDR3 is 13 residues long. CDR1 and CDR2 (germline): KGHDR, SFDVKD. V lost 8 bases and J lost 1, with 5 bases in between. CDR3 DNA: TGTGCCACCATGGAATCTGGGGCCAACGTCCTGACTTTC. It translates to CATMESGANVLTF.

This clonotype was detected many times. This chain uses TRBV18 with TRBJ1-2, with D uncertain. CDR1 and CDR2 (germline): KGHSH, LQKENI. V was clipped by 3 bases and J by 4 bases, with 15 bases between them. CDR3 length: 15 residues. The DNA for the CDR3 is TGTGCCAGCTCACCCCCGTCGGCCGCCTTCTATGGCTACACCTTC. Encoded protein: CASSPPSAAFYGYTF.

The table lists this clonotype with many counts. The rearrangement links TRBV5-1 to TRBJ1-1, with 7 bases lining up with TRBD1. Germline assignment: CDR1 SGHRS and CDR2 YFSETQ. This CDR3 contains 15 residues. Unmatched junction bases numbered 2, after V lost 0 bases and J lost 0 bases. The CDR3 nucleotides read TGCGCCAGCAGCTTGGTGGGACAGATGAACACTGAAGCTTTCTTT. Translating it yields CASSLVGQMNTEAFF.